Sequencing of this T cell receptor (beta chain) was carried out in a study of blood T cells in healthy people across ages. Study outcomes and limitations: TCR beta diversity per million T cells fell roughly linearly with age.

Note on this clonotype: What it recognizes is unknown.

Then a second PCR, running about 7 to 11 cycles, was carried out with a sample-barcoded 5' primer and a J-beta primer mix. Tags on each cDNA molecule came from a template-switch adaptor with 12 random nucleotides. TCRdb used MiXCR to reprocess the 5' RACE reads, holding one entry per CDR3 protein. In the table there are 1.5 million or so distinct CDR3 sequences, 42% of which are singletons. The CDR3 sequence is 14 residues long. Germline values: CDR1 SQVTM, CDR2 ANQGSEA. V was cut by 1 base and J by 4 bases, with 14 bases left in between. Donors were systemically healthy Caucasian individuals from Russia aged 6 to 90 years. Each sample yielded at least 7 million isolated PBMCs.

The chain links TRBV29-1 to TRBJ2-7; no clear D gene. The sequenced material came from blood. This clonotype was obtained from a woman aged 18 to 35 in good health. CDR3 nucleotide sequence: TGCAGCGTTGAAGTCGACTCTAAGTCGTACGAGCAGTACTTC. Its translation is CSVEVDSKSYEQYF.